This entry lists 13 T cell receptor beta chains sequenced from one sample in a study of T cell responses to AZD1222 COVID-19 vaccine. Repertoires were generated with immunoSEQ multiplex PCR, while TCRdb's copy carries only in-frame clones and drops some. The data show tens of thousands of clones, 88% seen once. Sequenced material: peripheral blood, taken 28 days after the second AZD1222 dose. The origin of the receptors is an adult who received the AZD1222 COVID-19 vaccine.

The chain links TRBV2 to TRBJ1-5; unclear D gene. Trimming left V 8 bases short and J 0 bases short, with 8 bases between. Germline CDR1 is SNHLY and CDR2 is FYNNEI. The CDR3 is made up of 13 amino acids. The DNA of the CDR3 is TGTGCCAGCGCGGGCGATAGCAATCAGCCCCAGCATTTT. This gives the protein CASAGDSNQPQHF.

The V gene is TRBV18, the J gene TRBJ1-1; 7 bases agree with TRBD1. Looked up from germline, CDR1 is KGHSH and CDR2 is LQKENI. V was pared by 5 bases and J by 6 bases, with 3 bases of the junction left unmatched. The CDR3 covers 12 residues. CDR3: CASSSDRAEAFF. For the CDR3, the DNA is TGTGCCAGCTCATCAGACAGGGCTGAAGCTTTCTTT.

This clone occurred a few times. This rearrangement joins TRBV18 to TRBJ2-1, with TRBD2 matching over 13 bases. The CDR3 runs to 16 residues. From germline, CDR1 is KGHSH and CDR2 LQKENI. V shed 6 bases and J 4 bases; nucleotides not matched to a gene: 6. CDR3 nucleotide sequence: TGTGCCAGCTCTCCCGGGACTAGCGGGACATACAATGAGCAGTTCTTC. The encoded protein is CASSPGTSGTYNEQFF.

The chain carries TRBV7-2 and TRBJ2-7; 11 bases agree with TRBD2. The germline CDR1 and CDR2 sequences are SGHTA and FQGNSA. V trimming: 0 bases; J trimming: 4 bases; junction bases outside the gene matches: 11. The CDR3 covers 18 residues. The CDR3 coding sequence is TGTGCCAGCAGCTTAGCGGCGGCTAGCGGGAGGCCATTATACGAGCAGTACTTC. This encodes CASSLAAASGRPLYEQYF.

The chain links TRBV5-1 to TRBJ2-5; 16 positions match TRBD2. J gave up 5 bases and V 4 bases, and 5 bases lay outside the gene matches. The CDR3 loop spans 16 amino acids. Germline V gene lookup returns CDR1 SGHRS and CDR2 YFSETQ. CDR3 region: CASSPGLAGGQETQYF. The CDR3, as DNA: TGCGCCAGCAGCCCGGGACTAGCGGGGGGGCAGGAGACCCAGTACTTC.

This chain connects TRBV5-1 to TRBJ1-4, with 9 bases lining up with TRBD1. CDR3 length: 17 amino acids. Germline-derived CDR1 and CDR2 are SGHRS and YFSETQ. Germline trimming cut 4 bases from V and 2 bases from J; bases unmatched to any gene: 9. In nucleotides, the CDR3 is TGCGCCAGCAGCCGAATGGGGGACAGGGCGACTAATGAAAAACTGTTTTTT. Encoded protein: CASSRMGDRATNEKLFF.

The rearrangement links TRBV10-3 to TRBJ1-1; D perhaps matches TRBD1 (6 bases). The germline CDR1 and CDR2 sequences are ENHRY and SYGVKD. V was shortened by 2 bases and J by 5 bases, with 12 bases between the two germline ends. CDR3 length: 14 amino acids. The CDR3 protein is CAISERGQGTEAFF. The CDR3 DNA follows: TGTGCCATCAGTGAGCGGGGGCAGGGGACTGAAGCTTTCTTT.

The chain recombines TRBV7-2 with TRBJ2-7, with a possible D match to TRBD2 (6 bases). The germline V and J ends were trimmed by 5 bases and 3 bases, with 8 bases remaining between them. CDR1 is SGHTA and CDR2 is FQGNSA in the germline V gene. The CDR3 length is 12 residues. DNA of the CDR3: TGTGCCAGCAGCCACGGGAGCTACGAGCAGTACTTC. This translates into CASSHGSYEQYF.

This clone occurred a few times. J is TRBJ2-7 and V is TRBV28; TRBD1 might be the D (6 bases). Germline loops: CDR1 MDHEN, CDR2 SYDVKM. This CDR3 comprises 16 residues. Trimming pared 7 bases from V and 9 bases from J, leaving 28 bases between. The CDR3 nucleotides read TGTGCCAGCACAGCTATGACCGGGACAACAAAAGGCGCGCAGTACTTC. Translating gives CASTAMTGTTKGAQYF. The whole variable domain, filled in from reference TRBV28 and TRBJ2-7, reads DVKVTQSSRYLVKRTGEKVFLECVQDMDHENMFWYRQDPGLGLRLIYFSYDVKMKEKGDIPEGYSVSREKKERFSLILESASTNQTSMYLCASTAMTGTTKGAQYFGPGTRLTVT.

The chain combines TRBV4-2 with TRBJ1-2, with no clear D. V was pared by 0 bases and J by 2 bases, with 13 bases between. This CDR3 contains 16 residues. Germline V lookup: CDR1 LGHNA, CDR2 YNFKEQ. CDR3 DNA sequence: TGTGCCAGCAGCCAAGATCCCGGGTCTGGCAACTATGGCTACACCTTC. Translation gives CASSQDPGSGNYGYTF.

The gene calls are TRBV6-5 and TRBJ2-5; 7 nucleotides agree with TRBD1. CDR3 size: 15 residues. Trimming removed 4 bases from V and 4 bases from J; junction bases left unmatched: 9. Germline lookup yields CDR1 MNHEY and CDR2 SVGAGI. CDR3 residues: CASSSPDRVGETQYF. As DNA, the CDR3 is TGTGCCAGCAGTTCCCCCGACAGGGTCGGAGAGACCCAGTACTTC.

This clone was seen a handful of times. This sequence joins TRBV5-1 and TRBJ1-3, with D possibly being TRBD1 (6 bases). Per the germline V gene, CDR1 is SGHRS and CDR2 is YFSETQ. Trimming pared 3 bases from V and 4 bases from J, leaving 11 bases between. The CDR3 is 14 amino acids. Written as DNA, the CDR3 is TGCGCCAGCAGCTCCACAGGGTTGGGAAACACCATATATTTT. Protein sequence: CASSSTGLGNTIYF. The full variable domain, its missing parts supplied by reference TRBV5-1 and TRBJ1-3, is KAGVTQTPRYLIKTRGQQVTLSCSPISGHRSVSWYQQTPGQGLQFLFEYFSETQRNKGNFPGRFSGRQFSNSRSEMNVSTLELGDSALYLCASSSTGLGNTIYFGEGSWLTVV.

The chain combines TRBV18 with TRBJ2-1; 7 nucleotides line up with TRBD2. This CDR3 is 15 amino acids long. Trimming removed 1 base from V and 8 bases from J; junction bases left unmatched: 8. The germline V gene encodes CDR1 KGHSH and CDR2 LQKENI. The CDR3 coding sequence is TGTGCCAGCTCACCACTGCAGGGAGGGACTTATGAGCAGTTCTTC. Translation gives CASSPLQGGTYEQFF.